This T cell receptor beta chain was sequenced for a study of neurological immune-mediated disorders. Synthesis of cDNA was performed by 5'RACE using 10-nucleotide random UMIs. TCRdb itself ran the 5' RACE reads through MiXCR, one entry per CDR3 protein. The sample lists around 46,000 distinct CDR3 sequences; about 2% were seen once. This clonotype appeared many times. Its antigen remains unknown. This CDR3 region has 14 residues. Trimming pared 1 base from V and 3 bases from J, leaving 8 bases between. Germline V lookup: CDR1 SGHAT, CDR2 FQNNGV. Study results and limitations: The greatest degree of TCR clonal expansion was observed in HTLV-1-associated myelopathy, with the lowest in multiple sclerosis, below that of healthy controls.

Sequenced material: PBMCs. This receptor was obtained from a woman between 40 and 55 years old with multiple sclerosis. J is TRBJ2-3 and V is TRBV11-2; TRBD1 or TRBD2 may be the D gene (5 bases each). As DNA, the CDR3 is TGTGCCAGCAGCTTAGGATGGGGGACAGATACGCAGTATTTT. Protein: CASSLGWGTDTQYF.